Sequencing of this TCR beta chain was carried out in a study of blood T cell repertoires in COVID-19 (dated by TCRdb to the early 2020s). Broadly, across the study: Samples covering the acute and convalescent phases of COVID-19 were provided by collaborators in the United States, Italy and Spain. Sample metadata almost always included a de-identified subject ID, COVID-19 status, age in years and sex. The samples were drawn from the first 160 participants of the ongoing ImmuneRACE study and from about 1,200 subjects provided by 6 global collaborators. Subjects who had been exposed to COVID-19, were actively infected with it, or had recovered from it provided the deeply sampled blood TCRbeta repertoires that made up the dataset. The repertoires were released in a freely available public database meant as a resource for research on the immune response to SARS-CoV-2. The prospective study material was composed of cDNA or gDNA derived from T cells, B-cell-depleted T cells, or PBMCs. HLA class I and class II types, where available, came from metadata supplied by the sample provider rather than from assay-based typing.

One collaborating source in Seattle enrolled patients while the patients were actively infected and followed the patients over time throughout the course of disease. Each collaborating institution followed its own protocols to collect whole blood in K2EDTA tubes. For TCRbeta analysis, collaborators shipped samples as frozen whole blood, isolated PBMCs, or DNA extracted from either of those sample types. The CDR3 sequence holds 15 residues, the cysteine and phenylalanine included. CDR3 DNA only is kept here, 45 bases in frame from base 1. V drops 5 bases and J drops 0 bases, leaving 14 bases in between. In the germline V gene, CDR1 corresponds to MGHDK and CDR2 to SYGVNS. TCRbeta CDR3 regions were amplified from genomic DNA using the immunoSEQ Assay, a bias-controlled multiplex PCR. In the paper's pipeline: Nucleated cell counts per sample were estimated from amplification of reference gene primers within the assay. To quantify the absolute abundance of each unique TCRbeta CDR3 rearrangement, sequence reads were collapsed and filtered. For each sample, productive Simpson clonality was calculated as the square root of Simpson's diversity index over productive rearrangements. TCRdb took this table from immuneACCESS and kept in-frame rearrangements with V and J called. Such tables lack part of the clones; where checked against another copy, unresolved V genes explain under half of the gap, and the rest is unexplained. V and J calls and clone size are as listed in that table; D and trimming were resolved from the DNA. Here the sample has tens of thousands of clones; around nine tenths occur a single time. Of the sample, around 19% falls within the top ten clones.

Note on this clone: No antigen is known for it. Qualities for individual bases were not recorded, and no much larger clone is one base off.

Broad study findings and their caveats: How much clinical and demographic metadata was included differed by source and by participant, and the metadata was provided uncurated.

The sequence is built from TRBV25-1 and TRBJ2-7; the D segment could be TRBD1, given 5 matching bases. The source material was peripheral blood. The receptor's source is a woman aged 60 to 75 with COVID-19, enrolled during active disease. The encoded CDR3 is CASSPTNRGSYEQYF. The DNA sequence is TGTGCCAGCAGTCCCACCAATAGGGGCTCCTACGAGCAGTACTTC.